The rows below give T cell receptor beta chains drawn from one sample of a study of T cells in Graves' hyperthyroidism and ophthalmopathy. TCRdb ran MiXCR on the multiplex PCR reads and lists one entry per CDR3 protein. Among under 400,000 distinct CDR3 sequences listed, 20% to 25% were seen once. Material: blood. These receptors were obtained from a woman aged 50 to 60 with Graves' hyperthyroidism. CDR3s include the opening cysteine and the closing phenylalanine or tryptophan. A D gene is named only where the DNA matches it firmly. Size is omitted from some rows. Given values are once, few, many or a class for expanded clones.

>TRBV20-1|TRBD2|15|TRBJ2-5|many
TGCAGTGCTAGCTTCTTAGCGGGGGGGCCGGAGACCCAGTACTTC
CSASFLAGGPETQYF
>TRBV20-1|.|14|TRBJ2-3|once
TGCAGTGCTAGCACAGCGACTAGCACAGATACGCAGTATTTT
CSASTATSTDTQYF
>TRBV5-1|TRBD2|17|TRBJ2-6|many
TGCGCCAGCAGCTTGGGACTAGCTCGCTCTGGGGCCAACGTCCTGACTTTC
CASSLGLARSGANVLTF
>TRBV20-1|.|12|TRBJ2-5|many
TGCAGTGCTGGGCGACAGGCAGAGACCCAGTACTTC
CSAGRQAETQYF
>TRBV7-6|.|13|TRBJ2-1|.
TGTGCCAGCAGCTTAGCACGGGGCGATGAGCAGTTCTTC
CASSLARGDEQFF
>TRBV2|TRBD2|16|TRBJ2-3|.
TGTGCCAGCAGTGGTACTAGCGGGATCTACACAGATACGCAGTATTTT
CASSGTSGIYTDTQYF
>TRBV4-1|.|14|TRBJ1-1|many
TGCGCCAGCAGCCAAGAAGGGGCAACAGGCAAGGCTTTCTTT
CASSQEGATGKAFF
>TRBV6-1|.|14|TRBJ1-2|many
TGTGCCAGCAGTGAAGGAGGAGGCGTCTATGGCTACACCTTC
CASSEGGGVYGYTF
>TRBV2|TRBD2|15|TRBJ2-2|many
TGTGCCAGCAGTCCCGGGACTAAGAACACCGGGGAGCTGTTTTTT
CASSPGTKNTGELFF
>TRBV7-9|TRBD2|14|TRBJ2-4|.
TGTGCCAGCAGCTTAGCGGGGGGGGGAGACATTCAGTACTTC
CASSLAGGGDIQYF
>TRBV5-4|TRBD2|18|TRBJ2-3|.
TGTGCCAGCAGAACCGGGGCTAGCGGATCCAGGGGCACAGATACGCAGTATTTT
CASRTGASGSRGTDTQYF
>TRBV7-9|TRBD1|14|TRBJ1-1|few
TGTGCCAGCAGCGAACAGGGGGCTGAAACTGAAGCTTTCTTT
CASSEQGAETEAFF
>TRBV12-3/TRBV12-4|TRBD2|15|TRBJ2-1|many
TGTGCCAGCAGTGACGGACTAGCGGGAGTCAATGAGCAGTTCTTC
CASSDGLAGVNEQFF
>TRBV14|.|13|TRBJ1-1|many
TGTGCCAGCAGCCAAGATTTCAGATCTGAAGCTTTCTTT
CASSQDFRSEAFF
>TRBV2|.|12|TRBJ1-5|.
TGTGCCAGCAGTGAGTTGAGACAGCCCCAGCATTTT
CASSELRQPQHF
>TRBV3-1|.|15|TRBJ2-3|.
TGTGCCAGCAGCCAAGTCTACAGGGCAATGGATACGCAGTATTTT
CASSQVYRAMDTQYF
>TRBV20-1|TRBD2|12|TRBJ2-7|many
TGCAGTGCCACGGGGAGGGACTACGAGCAGTACTTC
CSATGRDYEQYF
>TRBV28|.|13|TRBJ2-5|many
TGTGCCAGCAGTTTCCCTGGAAAAGAGACCCAGTACTTC
CASSFPGKETQYF
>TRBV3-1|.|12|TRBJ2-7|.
TGTGCCAGCAGCCGATCGGGGAACGAGCAGTACTTC
CASSRSGNEQYF
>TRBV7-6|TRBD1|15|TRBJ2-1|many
TGTGCCAGCAGCTTAGGGACAGGGTCTTTCGATGAGCAGTTCTTC
CASSLGTGSFDEQFF
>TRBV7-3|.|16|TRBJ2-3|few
TGTGCCAGCAGCCAGGGGGTACTAGCGAGCACAGATACGCAGTATTTT
CASSQGVLASTDTQYF
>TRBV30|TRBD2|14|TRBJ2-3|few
TGTGCCTGGGCGGGACTAGTCGGGTCAGATACGCAGTATTTT
CAWAGLVGSDTQYF
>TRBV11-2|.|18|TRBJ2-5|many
TGTGCCAGCAGCCTGATTGGCCCTGGGTGGGAGATCCAAGAGACCCAGTACTTC
CASSLIGPGWEIQETQYF
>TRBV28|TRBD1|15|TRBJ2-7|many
TGTGCCAGCAGTCAAGCTTGGGACAGTGACTACGAGCAGTACTTC
CASSQAWDSDYEQYF
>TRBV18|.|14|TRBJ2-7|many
TGTGCCAGCTCACCAAGTCCAGCGTCCTACGAGCAGTACTTC
CASSPSPASYEQYF
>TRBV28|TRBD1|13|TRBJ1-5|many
TGTGCCAGCAAGGCAGGGGGGTCTCAGCCCCAGCATTTT
CASKAGGSQPQHF
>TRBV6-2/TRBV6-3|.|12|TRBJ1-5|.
TGTGCCAGCAGGTCCTCAGTTCAGCCCCAGAATTTT
CASRSSVQPQNF
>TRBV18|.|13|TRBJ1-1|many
TGTGCCAGCTCACCCCCGGGGCTCACTGAAGCTTTCTTT
CASSPPGLTEAFF
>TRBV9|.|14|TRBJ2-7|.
TGTGCCAGCAGCGTAGGGGTTGGGGCCTACGAGCAGTACTTC
CASSVGVGAYEQYF